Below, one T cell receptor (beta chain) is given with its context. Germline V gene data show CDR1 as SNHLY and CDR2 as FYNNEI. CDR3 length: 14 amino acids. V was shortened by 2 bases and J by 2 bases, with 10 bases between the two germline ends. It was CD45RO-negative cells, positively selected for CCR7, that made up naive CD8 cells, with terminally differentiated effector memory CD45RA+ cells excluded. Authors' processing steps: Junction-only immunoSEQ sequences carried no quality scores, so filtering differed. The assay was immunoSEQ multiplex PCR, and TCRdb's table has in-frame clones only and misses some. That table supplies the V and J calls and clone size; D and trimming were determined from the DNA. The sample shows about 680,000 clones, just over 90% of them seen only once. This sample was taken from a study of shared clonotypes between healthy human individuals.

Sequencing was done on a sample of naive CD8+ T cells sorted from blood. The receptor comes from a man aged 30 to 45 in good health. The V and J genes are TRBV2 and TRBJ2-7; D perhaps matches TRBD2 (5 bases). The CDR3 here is CASSELEAAYEQYF. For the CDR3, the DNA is TGTGCCAGCAGTGAATTGGAGGCAGCCTACGAGCAGTACTTC.